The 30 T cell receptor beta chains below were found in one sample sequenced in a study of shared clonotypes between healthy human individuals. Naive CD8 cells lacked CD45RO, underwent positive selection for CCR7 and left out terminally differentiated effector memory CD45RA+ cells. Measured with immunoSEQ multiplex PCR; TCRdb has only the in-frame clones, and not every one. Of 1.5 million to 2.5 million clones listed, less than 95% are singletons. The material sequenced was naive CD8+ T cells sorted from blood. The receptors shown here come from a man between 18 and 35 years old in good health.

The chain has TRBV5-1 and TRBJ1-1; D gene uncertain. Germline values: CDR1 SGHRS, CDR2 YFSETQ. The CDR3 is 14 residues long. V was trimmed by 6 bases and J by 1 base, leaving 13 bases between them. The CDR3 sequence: CASTSGSTNTEAFF. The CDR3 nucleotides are TGCGCCAGCACATCCGGATCAACGAACACTGAAGCTTTCTTT. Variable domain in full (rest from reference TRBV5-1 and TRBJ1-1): KAGVTQTPRYLIKTRGQQVTLSCSPISGHRSVSWYQQTPGQGLQFLFEYFSETQRNKGNFPGRFSGRQFSNSRSEMNVSTLELGDSALYLCASTSGSTNTEAFFGQGTRLTVV.

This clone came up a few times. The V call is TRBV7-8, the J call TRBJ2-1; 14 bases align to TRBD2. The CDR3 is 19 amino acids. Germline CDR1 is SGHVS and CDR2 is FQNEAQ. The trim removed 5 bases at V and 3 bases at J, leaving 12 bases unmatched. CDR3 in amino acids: CASSPRTSGGTAGYNEQFF. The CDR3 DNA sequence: TGTGCCAGCAGCCCACGGACTAGCGGGGGGACTGCCGGCTACAATGAGCAGTTCTTC.

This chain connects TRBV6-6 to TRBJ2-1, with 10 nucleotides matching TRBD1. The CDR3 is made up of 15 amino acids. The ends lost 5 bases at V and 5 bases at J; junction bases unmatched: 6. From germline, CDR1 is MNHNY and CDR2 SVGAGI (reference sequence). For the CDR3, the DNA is TGTGCCAGCAGTACGACAGGGGGCAGCGACAATGAGCAGTTCTTC. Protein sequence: CASSTTGGSDNEQFF.

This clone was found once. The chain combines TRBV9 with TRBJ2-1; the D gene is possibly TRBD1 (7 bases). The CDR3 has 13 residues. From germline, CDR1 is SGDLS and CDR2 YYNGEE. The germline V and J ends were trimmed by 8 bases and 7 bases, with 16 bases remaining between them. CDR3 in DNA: TGTGCCAGTTCAGGGGGGCCCGGAAATGAGCAGTTCTTC. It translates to CASSGGPGNEQFF.

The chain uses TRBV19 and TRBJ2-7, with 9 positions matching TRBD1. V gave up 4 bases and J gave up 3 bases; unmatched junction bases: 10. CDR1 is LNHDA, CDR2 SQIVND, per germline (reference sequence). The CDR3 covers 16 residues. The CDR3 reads CASSTSPDRGVYEQYF. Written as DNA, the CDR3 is TGTGCCAGTAGTACCTCCCCGGACAGGGGCGTCTACGAGCAGTACTTC.

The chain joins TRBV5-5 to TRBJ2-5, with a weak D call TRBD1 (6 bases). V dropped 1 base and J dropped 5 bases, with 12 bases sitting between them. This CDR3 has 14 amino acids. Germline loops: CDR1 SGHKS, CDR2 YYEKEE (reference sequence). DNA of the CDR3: TGTGCCAGCAGCTTGAACACAGGGTGGGAGACCCAGTACTTC. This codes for CASSLNTGWETQYF. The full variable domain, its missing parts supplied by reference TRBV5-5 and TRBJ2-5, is DAGVTQSPTHLIKTRGQQVTLRCSPISGHKSVSWYQQVLGQGPQFIFQYYEKEERGRGNFPDRFSARQFPNYSSELNVNALLLGDSALYLCASSLNTGWETQYFGPGTRLLVL.

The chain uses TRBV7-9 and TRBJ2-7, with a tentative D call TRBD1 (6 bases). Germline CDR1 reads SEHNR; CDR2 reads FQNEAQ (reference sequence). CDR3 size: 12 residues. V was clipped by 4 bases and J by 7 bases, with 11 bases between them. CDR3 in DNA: TGTGCCAGCAGCTCGGCTACAGGGGAGCAGTACTTC. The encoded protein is CASSSATGEQYF.

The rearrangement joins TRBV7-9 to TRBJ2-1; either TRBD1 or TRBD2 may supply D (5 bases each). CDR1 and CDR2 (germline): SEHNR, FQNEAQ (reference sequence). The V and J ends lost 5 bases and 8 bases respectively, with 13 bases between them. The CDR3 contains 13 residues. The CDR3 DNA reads TGTGCCAGCAGCACGGGACCGTTTGATGAGCAGTTCTTC. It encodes CASSTGPFDEQFF.

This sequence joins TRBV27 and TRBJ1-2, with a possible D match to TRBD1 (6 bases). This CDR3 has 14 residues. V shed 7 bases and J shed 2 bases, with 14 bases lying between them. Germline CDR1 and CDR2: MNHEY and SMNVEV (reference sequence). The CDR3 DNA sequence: TGTGCCAGCACCAGCCACAGGGTGAACTATGGCTACACCTTC. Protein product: CASTSHRVNYGYTF.

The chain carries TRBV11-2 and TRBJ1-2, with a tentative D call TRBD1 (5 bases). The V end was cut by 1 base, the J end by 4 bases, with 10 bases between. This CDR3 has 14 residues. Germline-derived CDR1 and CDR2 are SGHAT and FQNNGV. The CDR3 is CASSLVQGGYGYTF. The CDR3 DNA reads TGTGCCAGCAGCTTAGTCCAGGGCGGCTATGGCTACACCTTC.

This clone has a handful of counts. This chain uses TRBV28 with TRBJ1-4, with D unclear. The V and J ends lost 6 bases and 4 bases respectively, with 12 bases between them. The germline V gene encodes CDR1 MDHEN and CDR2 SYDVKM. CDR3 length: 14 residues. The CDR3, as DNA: TGTGCCAGCAGCCGTTGGCAGAGTAATGAAAAACTGTTTTTT. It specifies CASSRWQSNEKLFF. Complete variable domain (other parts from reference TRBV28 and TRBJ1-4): DVKVTQSSRYLVKRTGEKVFLECVQDMDHENMFWYRQDPGLGLRLIYFSYDVKMKEKGDIPEGYSVSREKKERFSLILESASTNQTSMYLCASSRWQSNEKLFFGSGTQLSVL.

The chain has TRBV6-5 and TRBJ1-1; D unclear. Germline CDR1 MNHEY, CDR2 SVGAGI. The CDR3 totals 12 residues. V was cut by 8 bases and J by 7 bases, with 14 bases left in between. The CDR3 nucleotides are TGTGCCAGCGGTCAGTGGGGATATGAAGCTTTCTTT. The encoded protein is CASGQWGYEAFF.

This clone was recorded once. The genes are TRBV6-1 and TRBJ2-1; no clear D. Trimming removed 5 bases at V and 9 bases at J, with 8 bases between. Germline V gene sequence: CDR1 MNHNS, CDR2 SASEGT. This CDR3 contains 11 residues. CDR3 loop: CASSPSAEQFF. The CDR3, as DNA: TGTGCCAGCAGTCCGAGTGCTGAGCAGTTCTTC.

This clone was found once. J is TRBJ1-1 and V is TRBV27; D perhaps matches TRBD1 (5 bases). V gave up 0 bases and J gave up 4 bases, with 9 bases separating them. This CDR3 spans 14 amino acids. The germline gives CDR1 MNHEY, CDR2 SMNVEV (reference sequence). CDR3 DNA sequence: TGTGCCAGCAGTTTATCGTTGGGGACCACTGAAGCTTTCTTT. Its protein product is CASSLSLGTTEAFF.

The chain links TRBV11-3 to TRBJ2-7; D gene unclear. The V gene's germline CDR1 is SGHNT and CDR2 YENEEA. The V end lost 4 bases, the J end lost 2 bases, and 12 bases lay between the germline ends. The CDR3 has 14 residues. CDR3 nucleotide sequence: TGTGCCAGCAGCTCTTTTTCCAGACCCTACGAGCAGTACTTC. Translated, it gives CASSSFSRPYEQYF.

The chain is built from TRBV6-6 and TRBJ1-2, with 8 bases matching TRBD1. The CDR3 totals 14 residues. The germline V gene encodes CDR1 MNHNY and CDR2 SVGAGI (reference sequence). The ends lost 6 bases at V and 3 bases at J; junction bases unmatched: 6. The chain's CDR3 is CASSPQGADYGYTF. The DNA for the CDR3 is TGTGCCAGCAGCCCCCAGGGGGCTGACTATGGCTACACCTTC.

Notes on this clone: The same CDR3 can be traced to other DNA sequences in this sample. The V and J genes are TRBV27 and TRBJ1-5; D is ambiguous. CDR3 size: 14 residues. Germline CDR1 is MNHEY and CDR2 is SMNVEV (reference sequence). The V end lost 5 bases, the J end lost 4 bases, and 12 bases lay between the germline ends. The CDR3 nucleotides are TGTGCCAGCAGTCCGGGTCTTTTAAATCAGCCCCAGCATTTT. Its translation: CASSPGLLNQPQHF.

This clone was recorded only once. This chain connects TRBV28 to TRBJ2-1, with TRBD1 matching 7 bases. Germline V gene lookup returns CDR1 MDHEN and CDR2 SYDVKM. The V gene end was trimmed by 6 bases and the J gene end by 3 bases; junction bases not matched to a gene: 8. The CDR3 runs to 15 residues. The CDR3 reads CASSLPGQIYNEQFF. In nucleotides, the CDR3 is TGTGCCAGCAGCCTCCCGGGACAGATCTACAATGAGCAGTTCTTC.

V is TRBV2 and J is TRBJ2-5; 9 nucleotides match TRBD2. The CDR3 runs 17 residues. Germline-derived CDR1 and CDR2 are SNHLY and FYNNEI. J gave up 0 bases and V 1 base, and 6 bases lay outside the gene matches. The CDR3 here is CASSEDGLAGYQETQYF. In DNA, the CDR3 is TGTGCCAGCAGTGAAGACGGGCTAGCGGGGTACCAAGAGACCCAGTACTTC.

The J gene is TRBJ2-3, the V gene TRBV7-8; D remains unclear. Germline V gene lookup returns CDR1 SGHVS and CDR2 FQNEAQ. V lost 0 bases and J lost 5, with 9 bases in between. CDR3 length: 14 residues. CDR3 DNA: TGTGCCAGCAGCTTAGCCCCCGAAGGAGATACGCAGTATTTT. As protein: CASSLAPEGDTQYF.

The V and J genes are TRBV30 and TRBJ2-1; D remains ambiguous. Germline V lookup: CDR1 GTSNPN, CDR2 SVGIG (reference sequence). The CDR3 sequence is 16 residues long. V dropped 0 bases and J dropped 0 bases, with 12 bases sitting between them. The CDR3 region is CAWSVLQRSSYNEQFF. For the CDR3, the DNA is TGTGCCTGGAGTGTACTGCAGAGGAGCTCCTACAATGAGCAGTTCTTC.

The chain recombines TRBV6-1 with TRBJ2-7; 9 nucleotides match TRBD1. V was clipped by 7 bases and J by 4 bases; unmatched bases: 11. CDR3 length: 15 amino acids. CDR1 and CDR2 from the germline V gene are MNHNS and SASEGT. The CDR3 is CASKAGQGLIYEQYF. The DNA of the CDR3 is TGTGCCAGCAAGGCGGGACAGGGTTTGATTTACGAGCAGTACTTC.

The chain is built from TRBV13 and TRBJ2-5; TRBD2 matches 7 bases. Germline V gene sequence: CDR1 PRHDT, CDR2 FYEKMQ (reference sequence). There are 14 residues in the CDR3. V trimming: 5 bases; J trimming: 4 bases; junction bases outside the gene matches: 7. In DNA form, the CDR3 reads TGTGCCAGCAGCAACCGGCCGGGGGGAGAGACCCAGTACTTC. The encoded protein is CASSNRPGGETQYF.

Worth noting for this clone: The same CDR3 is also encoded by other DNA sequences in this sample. CDR3 DNA sequence: TGTGCCAGCAGTTTATCTTCGGGCAATGAGCAGTTCTTC. Translation gives CASSLSSGNEQFF. The rearrangement joins TRBV27 to TRBJ2-1; unclear D gene. The CDR3 is 13 amino acids. Germline V gene lookup returns CDR1 MNHEY and CDR2 SMNVEV (reference sequence). Trimming took 0 bases from V and 6 from J, leaving 6 bases between them.

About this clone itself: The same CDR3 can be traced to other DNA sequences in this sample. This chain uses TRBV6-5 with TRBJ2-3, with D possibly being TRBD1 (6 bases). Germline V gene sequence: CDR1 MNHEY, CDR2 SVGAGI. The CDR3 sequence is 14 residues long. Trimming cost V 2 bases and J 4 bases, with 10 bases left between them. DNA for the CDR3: TGTGCCAGCAGTTACAGTGGGGGCGCAGATACGCAGTATTTT. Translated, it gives CASSYSGGADTQYF.

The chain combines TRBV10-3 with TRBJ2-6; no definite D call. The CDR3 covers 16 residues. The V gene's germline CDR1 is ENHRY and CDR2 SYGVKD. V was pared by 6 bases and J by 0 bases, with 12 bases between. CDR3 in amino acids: CAISAGLGSGANVLTF. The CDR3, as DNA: TGTGCCATCAGCGCAGGTCTAGGCTCTGGGGCCAACGTCCTGACTTTC.

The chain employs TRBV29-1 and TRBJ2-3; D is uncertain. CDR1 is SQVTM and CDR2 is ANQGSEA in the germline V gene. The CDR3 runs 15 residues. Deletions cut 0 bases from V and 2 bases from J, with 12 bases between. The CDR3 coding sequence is TGCAGCGTTGAAGACTCTATAACCGCCACAGATACGCAGTATTTT. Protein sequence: CSVEDSITATDTQYF.

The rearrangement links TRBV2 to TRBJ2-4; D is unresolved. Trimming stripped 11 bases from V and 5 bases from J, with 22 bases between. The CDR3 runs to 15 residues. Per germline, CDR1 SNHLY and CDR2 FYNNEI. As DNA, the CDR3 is TGTGCCGGCCACTTCGATGCCCACACAGAAAACATTCAGTACTTC. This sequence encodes CAGHFDAHTENIQYF.

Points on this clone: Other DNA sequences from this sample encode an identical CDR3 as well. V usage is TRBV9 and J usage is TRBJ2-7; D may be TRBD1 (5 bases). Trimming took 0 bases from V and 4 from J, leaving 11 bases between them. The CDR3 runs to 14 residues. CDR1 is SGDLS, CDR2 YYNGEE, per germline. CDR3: CASSVGQGAYEQYF. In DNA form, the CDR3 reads TGTGCCAGCAGCGTAGGCCAGGGTGCTTACGAGCAGTACTTC.

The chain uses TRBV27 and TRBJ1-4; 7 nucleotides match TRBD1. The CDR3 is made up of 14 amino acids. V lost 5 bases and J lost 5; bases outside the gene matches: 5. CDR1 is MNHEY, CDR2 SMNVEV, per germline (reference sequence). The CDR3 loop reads CASSDRVGNEKLFF. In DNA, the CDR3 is TGTGCCAGCAGTGACAGGGTTGGGAATGAAAAACTGTTTTTT.